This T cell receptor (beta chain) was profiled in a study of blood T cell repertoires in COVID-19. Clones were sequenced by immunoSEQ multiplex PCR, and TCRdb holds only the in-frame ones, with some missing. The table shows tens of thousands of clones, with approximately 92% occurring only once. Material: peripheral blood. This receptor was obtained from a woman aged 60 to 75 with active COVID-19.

This chain's CDR3 is CASSVGSGKETQYF. The CDR3 region has the DNA TGTGCCAGCAGCGTAGGAAGCGGGAAAGAGACCCAGTACTTC. The chain is built from TRBV9 and TRBJ2-5; 7 bases match TRBD2. The CDR3 length is 14 residues. Trimming cost V 0 bases and J 3 bases; bases outside gene matches: 2. CDR1 SGDLS and CDR2 YYNGEE come from the germline V gene.